Following are 12 T cell receptor beta chains from one sample sequenced in a study of blood T cell repertoires in COVID-19. The repertoire was sequenced with immunoSEQ multiplex PCR; TCRdb's copy has only in-frame clones and lacks some. The sample contains some 70,000 clones, more than 75% of which appear only once. Input material: peripheral blood. The receptor source for this set is a man between 45 and 60 years old with active COVID-19.

The chain recombines TRBV4-1 with TRBJ1-4; the match to TRBD1 covers 11 bases. V lost 4 bases to trimming and J lost 0 bases; unmatched junction nucleotides: 13. The CDR3 extends over 20 amino acids. CDR1 and CDR2 from the germline V gene are MGHRA and YSYEKL. In DNA, the CDR3 is TGCGCCAGCAGCCGCCTTGCTGGGACAGGGGGTGTCCCAACTAATGAAAAACTGTTTTTT. Translated, it gives CASSRLAGTGGVPTNEKLFF.

V and J are TRBV19 and TRBJ1-5; TRBD1 aligns across 8 bases. CDR1 is LNHDA and CDR2 is SQIVND in the germline V gene (reference sequence). The CDR3 is made up of 15 amino acids. The V gene end was trimmed by 5 bases and the J gene end by 2 bases; junction bases not matched to a gene: 5. The CDR3 DNA follows: TGTGCCAGTAGTTCAGGACAGGGTGGCAATCAGCCCCAGCATTTT. It is translated as CASSSGQGGNQPQHF.

The gene calls are TRBV19 and TRBJ2-5; 7 bases match TRBD1. Trimming at V came to 3 bases and at J to 4 bases, leaving 11 bases not matched to a gene. CDR1 is LNHDA, CDR2 SQIVND, per germline (reference sequence). This CDR3 contains 16 residues. CDR3 sequence (DNA): TGTGCCAGTAGTATGTTTAGCAGGGACAGAGGAGAGACCCAGTACTTC. It codes for CASSMFSRDRGETQYF.

J is TRBJ1-1 and V is TRBV28, with 8 bases that match TRBD1. The CDR3 is 12 amino acids. Germline V gene lookup returns CDR1 MDHEN and CDR2 SYDVKM. V was pared by 10 bases and J by 4 bases, with 5 bases of the junction left unmatched. CDR3 in amino acids: CATRTGPTEAFF. The DNA of the CDR3 is TGTGCCACCCGGACAGGGCCCACTGAAGCTTTCTTT.

This sequence joins TRBV5-5 and TRBJ2-1; 11 nucleotides line up with TRBD1. V was clipped by 4 bases and J by 10 bases; unmatched bases: 7. CDR1 and CDR2 (germline): SGHKS, YYEKEE (reference sequence). This CDR3 comprises 14 residues. For the CDR3, the DNA is TGTGCCAGCAGCAATGGACAGGGGGCCCGAGAGCAGTTCTTC. Amino acids: CASSNGQGAREQFF.

The CDR3 here is CASSQDSRSWSSYNEQFF. In DNA, the CDR3 is TGTGCCAGCAGCCAAGATAGTAGGTCCTGGAGCTCCTACAATGAGCAGTTCTTC. The chain employs TRBV14 and TRBJ2-1; no reliable D call. Between the trimmed V and J ends, which lost 0 bases and 0 bases, there was a span of 15 bases. This CDR3 has 18 amino acids. CDR1 is SGHDN and CDR2 is FVKESK in the germline V gene.

J is TRBJ1-2 and V is TRBV19, with 10 bases that match TRBD1. V trimming: 4 bases; J trimming: 4 bases; junction bases outside the gene matches: 9. CDR3 length: 16 residues. The V gene's germline CDR1 is LNHDA and CDR2 SQIVND (reference sequence). The CDR3 DNA reads TGTGCCAGTAGTAGGTTCCAGGACAGGGGGGTCTATGGCTACACCTTC. The encoded protein is CASSRFQDRGVYGYTF.

This clone was found a few times. The J gene is TRBJ1-6, the V gene TRBV3-1 (or the pseudogene TRBV3-2); maybe TRBD1 (6 bases). CDR3 length: 16 residues. The germline gives CDR1 LGHDT, CDR2 YNNKEL (reference sequence). V was clipped by 4 bases and J by 6 bases, with 16 bases between them. The chain's CDR3 is CASSPTGRGSNSPLHF. CDR3 sequence (DNA): TGTGCCAGCAGCCCAACCGGCAGGGGCAGTAATTCACCCCTCCACTTT.

The rearrangement joins TRBV28 to TRBJ1-1, with D uncertain. Trimming left V 5 bases short and J 7 bases short, with 14 bases between. Germline CDR1 MDHEN, CDR2 SYDVKM. The CDR3 runs 13 residues. This chain's CDR3 is CASSRPPAFEAFF. CDR3 nucleotides: TGTGCCAGCAGTCGCCCTCCCGCGTTTGAAGCTTTCTTT.

The chain carries TRBV25-1 and TRBJ2-3, with TRBD2 identical over 13 bases. The CDR3 spans 16 residues. The ends lost 2 bases at V and 4 bases at J; junction bases unmatched: 3. Germline-derived CDR1 and CDR2 are MGHDK and SYGVNS. CDR3 bases: TGTGCCAGCAGTGAAGGACTAGCGGGAGCGTCAGATACGCAGTATTTT. This encodes CASSEGLAGASDTQYF.

The genes are TRBV9 and TRBJ2-2, with D tentatively TRBD1 (5 bases). In germline, CDR1 is SGDLS, CDR2 YYNGEE. CDR3 length equals 14 residues. V lost 3 bases and J lost 6, with 12 bases in between. The chain's CDR3 is CASSASRGPGELFF. The CDR3 DNA follows: TGTGCCAGCAGCGCGAGTAGGGGTCCCGGGGAGCTGTTTTTT.

The genes are TRBV7-2 and TRBJ2-1; D gene uncertain. The CDR3 covers 11 residues. V was pared by 5 bases and J by 8 bases, with 7 bases between. Germline CDR1 and CDR2: SGHTA and FQGNSA. DNA of the CDR3: TGTGCCAGCAGCCCCGCGGATGAGCAGTTCTTC. Protein sequence: CASSPADEQFF.